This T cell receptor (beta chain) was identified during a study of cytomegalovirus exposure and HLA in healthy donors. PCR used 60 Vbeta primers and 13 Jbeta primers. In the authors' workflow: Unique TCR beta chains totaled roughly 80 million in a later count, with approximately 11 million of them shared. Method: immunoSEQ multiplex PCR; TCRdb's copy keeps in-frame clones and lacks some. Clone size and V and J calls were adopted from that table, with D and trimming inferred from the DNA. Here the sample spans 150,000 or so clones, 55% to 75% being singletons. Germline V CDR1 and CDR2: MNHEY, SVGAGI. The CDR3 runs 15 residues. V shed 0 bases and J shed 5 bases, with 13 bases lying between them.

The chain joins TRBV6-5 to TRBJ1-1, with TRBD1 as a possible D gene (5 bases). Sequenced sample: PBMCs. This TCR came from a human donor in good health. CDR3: CASSYSRRGGTEAFF. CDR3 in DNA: TGTGCCAGCAGTTACTCACGACGTGGGGGGACTGAAGCTTTCTTT.